This TCR beta chain was recorded in a study of STAT3 mutations in large granular lymphocyte leukemia. This CDR3 is 13 amino acids long. The germline V gene encodes CDR1 SQVTM and CDR2 ANQGSEA. With 6 bases clipped from V and 4 bases from J, the junction kept 6 bases outside the gene matches. In the case of this clone: Antigen unknown.

Clones were sequenced by immunoSEQ multiplex PCR, and TCRdb holds only the in-frame ones, with some missing. This repertoire shows 2,500 to 3,500 clones, roughly 43% found once; its top ten account for about 54%. Findings and limits, study-wide: After therapy, about 30% of the 18 patients switched clonotypes, all new clones STAT3 wild type. Clonal expansion was inferred from samples taken at other timepoints. Every T-LGLL patient had at least one immunodominant TCRbeta clonotype. A small but highly pathogenic clone may have been missed.

What was sequenced was peripheral blood mononuclear cells. The receptor was isolated from a man over 45 with T-cell large granular lymphocyte leukemia. Some clones in this sample may be carry-over from other donors' samples. This chain joins TRBV29-1 and TRBJ1-2; TRBD1 matches at 9 bases. CDR3 residues: CSVDRQGGYGYTF. Here the CDR3 DNA reads TGCAGCGTAGACCGACAGGGGGGCTATGGCTACACCTTC. Together with reference TRBV29-1 and TRBJ1-2, the CDR3 gives the full variable domain: SAVISQKPSRDICQRGTSLTIQCQVDSQVTMMFWYRQQPGQSLTLIATANQGSEATYESGFVIDKFPISRPNLTFSTLTVSNMSPEDSSIYLCSVDRQGGYGYTFGSGTRLTVV.